Included here is one T cell receptor (beta chain) sequence, with context. The source of the sample is a study of OX40 agonist ivuxolimab in advanced cancers. The assay was immunoSEQ multiplex PCR, and TCRdb's table has in-frame clones only and misses some. The sample carries about 26,000 clones, about nine tenths recorded once. V lost 5 bases to trimming and J lost 10 bases, with 17 bases between them. This CDR3 spans 14 amino acids. CDR1 is SGHAT and CDR2 is FQNNGV in the germline V gene. This sequence joins TRBV11-2 and TRBJ1-4; no clear D gene. The TCR comes from an adult with an advanced solid tumor such as melanoma, head and neck, liver or kidney cancer. Sequenced here: CD4+ or CD8+ T cells sorted from blood, sampled in a trial of the OX40 agonist ivuxolimab. CDR3 DNA sequence: TGTGCCAGCAGCCAATTGGATATGGATGGAAAACTGTTTTTT. Its translation is CASSQLDMDGKLFF.